This T cell receptor beta chain was obtained from a study of T cell clones after liver transplantation. Germline CDR1 SEHNR, CDR2 FQNEAQ (reference sequence). Trimming cost V 5 bases and J 3 bases, with 16 bases left between them. The length of the CDR3 is 15 residues. Repertoires were generated with immunoSEQ multiplex PCR, while TCRdb's copy carries only in-frame clones and drops some. The sample lists around 51,000 clones; 80% to 90% were seen once. The TCR originated in a human patient who received a liver transplant. Some T cells may be graft donor cells. The V and J genes are TRBV7-9 and TRBJ1-1; D perhaps matches TRBD1 (5 bases). The sequencing here drew on CD8+ T cells from blood, taken 12 months after liver transplant. CDR3 coding DNA: TGTGCCAGCAGCCAGCTGACCGGAGGGGACACTGAAGCTTTCTTT. Translated, it gives CASSQLTGGDTEAFF. The full variable domain, rest sourced from reference TRBV7-9 and TRBJ1-1, is DTGVSQNPRHKITKRGQNVTFRCDPISEHNRLYWYRQTLGQGPEFLTYFQNEAQLEKSRLLSDRFSAERPKGSFSTLEIQRTEQGDSAMYLCASSQLTGGDTEAFFGQGTRLTVV.